This T cell receptor beta chain was retrieved from a study of shared clonotypes between healthy human individuals. A note on this clone: As yet, its antigen is unknown.

This CDR3 spans 14 amino acids. Trimming took 3 bases from V and 4 from J; bases not matched to a gene: 5. In germline, CDR1 is GTSNPN, CDR2 SVGIG (reference sequence). CD4+ cells underwent separation, giving CD45RA+ naive and CD45RA-negative memory subsets. Several immunoSEQ 96-well plates shared each subset's DNA, each plate a replicate. The data were produced by immunoSEQ multiplex PCR, yet TCRdb's version contains in-frame clones alone and is incomplete. The table shows some 900,000 clones, with less than 85% occurring only once. Study-level results: Exclusively blood specimens were collected; tissue repertoires likely differ.

The sequence was collected from a young man in good health. Sequenced input: memory CD4+ T cells sorted from blood. Regarding subset: CD45RA-negative fraction. The V call is TRBV30, the J call TRBJ1-5, with 8 bases aligning to TRBD1. The CDR3 DNA follows: TGTGCCTGGAGACCGACAGGGGCGAATCAGCCCCAGCATTTT. It yields the protein CAWRPTGANQPQHF.